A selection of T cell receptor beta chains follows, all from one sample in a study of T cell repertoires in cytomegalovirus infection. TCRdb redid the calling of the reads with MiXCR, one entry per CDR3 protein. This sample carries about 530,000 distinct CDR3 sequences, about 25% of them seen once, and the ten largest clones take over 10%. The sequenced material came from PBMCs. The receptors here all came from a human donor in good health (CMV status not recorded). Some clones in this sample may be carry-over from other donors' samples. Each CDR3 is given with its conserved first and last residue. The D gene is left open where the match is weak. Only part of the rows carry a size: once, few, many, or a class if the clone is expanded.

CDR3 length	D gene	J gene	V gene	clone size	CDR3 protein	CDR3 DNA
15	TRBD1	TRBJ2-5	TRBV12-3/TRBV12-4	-	CASSTGAGVGETQYF	TGTGCCAGCAGCACAGGGGCTGGGGTAGGAGAGACCCAGTACTTC
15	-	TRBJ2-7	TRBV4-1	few	CASSQVQGFSYEQYF	TGCGCCAGCAGCCAAGTTCAGGGGTTCAGTTACGAGCAGTACTTC
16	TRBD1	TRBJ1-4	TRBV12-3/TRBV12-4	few	CASSLAVGQGNEKLFF	TGTGCCAGCAGTCTGGCCGTGGGACAGGGTAATGAAAAACTGTTTTTT
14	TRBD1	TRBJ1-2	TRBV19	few	CASSPPTGKGGYTF	TGTGCCAGTAGTCCGCCGACAGGGAAAGGTGGCTACACCTTC
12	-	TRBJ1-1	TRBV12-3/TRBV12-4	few	CASSFLSTEAFF	TGTGCCAGCAGTTTTCTGTCAACTGAAGCTTTCTTT
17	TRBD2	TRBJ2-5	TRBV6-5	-	CASSYSGSSGSWETQYF	TGTGCCAGCAGTTACTCGGGATCTAGCGGATCGTGGGAGACCCAGTACTTC
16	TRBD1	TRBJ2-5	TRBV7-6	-	CASSQYDRVWGETQYF	TGTGCCAGCAGCCAATACGACAGGGTGTGGGGAGAGACCCAGTACTTC
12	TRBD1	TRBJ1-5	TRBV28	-	CASRTTGGGQHF	TGTGCCAGCAGAACTACAGGGGGCGGTCAGCATTTT
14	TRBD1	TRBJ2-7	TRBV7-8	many	CASRGQGESYEQYF	TGTGCCAGTAGGGGACAGGGGGAATCCTACGAGCAGTACTTC
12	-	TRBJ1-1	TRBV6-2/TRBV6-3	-	CASSYLGTDAFF	TGTGCCAGCAGTTACTTGGGGACGGATGCTTTCTTT
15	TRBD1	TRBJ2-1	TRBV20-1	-	CSAPGTASSYNEQFF	TGCAGTGCGCCCGGGACAGCGAGCTCCTACAATGAGCAGTTCTTC
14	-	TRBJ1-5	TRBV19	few	CASSPGQTNQPQHF	TGTGCCAGTAGTCCCGGACAGACCAATCAGCCCCAGCATTTT
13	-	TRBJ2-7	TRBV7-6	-	CASDPDYSYEQYF	TGTGCCAGCGACCCGGACTACTCCTACGAGCAGTACTTC
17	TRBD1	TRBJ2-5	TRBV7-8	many	CASSLARGTGYQETQYF	TGTGCCAGCAGCTTAGCGCGGGGGACAGGGTATCAAGAGACCCAGTACTTC
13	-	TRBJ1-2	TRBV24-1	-	CATSDLPGEGYTF	TGTGCCACCAGTGATTTACCAGGGGAGGGCTACACCTTC
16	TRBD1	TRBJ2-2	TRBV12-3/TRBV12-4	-	CASSFPDRVYAGELFF	TGTGCCAGCAGTTTCCCCGACAGGGTTTATGCCGGGGAGCTGTTTTTT
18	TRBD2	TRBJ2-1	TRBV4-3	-	CASSQAGLAVSSYNEQFF	TGCGCCAGCAGCCAAGCGGGACTAGCGGTCAGCTCCTACAATGAGCAGTTCTTC
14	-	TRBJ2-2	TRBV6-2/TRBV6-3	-	CASITGRGTGELFF	TGTGCCAGTATAACAGGGAGAGGCACCGGGGAGCTGTTTTTT
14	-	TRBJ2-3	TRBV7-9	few	CASSPRGGLDTQYF	TGTGCCAGCAGCCCACGTGGGGGACTAGATACGCAGTATTTT
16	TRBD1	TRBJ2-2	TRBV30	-	CAWSHPTGVTTGELFF	TGTGCCTGGAGTCACCCGACAGGGGTAACAACCGGGGAGCTGTTTTTT
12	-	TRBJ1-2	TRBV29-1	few	CSVTDTAYGYTF	TGCAGCGTCACGGACACGGCCTATGGCTACACCTTC
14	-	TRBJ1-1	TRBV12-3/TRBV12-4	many	CASSLGPSGTEAFF	TGTGCCAGCAGTTTAGGCCCTTCGGGTACTGAAGCTTTCTTT
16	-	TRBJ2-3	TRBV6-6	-	CASSYSARAPTDTQYF	TGTGCCAGCAGTTACTCTGCGAGAGCCCCCACAGATACGCAGTATTTT
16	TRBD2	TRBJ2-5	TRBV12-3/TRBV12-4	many	CASSLSASGRGETQYF	TGTGCCAGCAGTTTATCGGCTAGCGGGAGGGGGGAGACCCAGTACTTC
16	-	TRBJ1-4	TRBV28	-	CASNEASRATNEKLFF	TGTGCCAGCAACGAGGCGAGTAGGGCAACTAATGAAAAACTGTTTTTT
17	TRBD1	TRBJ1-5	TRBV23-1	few	CASSQSGTANSNQPQHF	TGCGCCAGCAGTCAATCGGGGACAGCTAATAGCAATCAGCCCCAGCATTTT
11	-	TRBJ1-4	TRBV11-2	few	CASSSGPKLFF	TGTGCCAGCAGCTCCGGGCCAAAACTGTTTTTT
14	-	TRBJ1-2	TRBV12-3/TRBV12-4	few	CASRDSGTQGGYTF	TGTGCCAGCAGGGATTCCGGGACTCAAGGGGGCTACACCTTC
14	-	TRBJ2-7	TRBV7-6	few	CASSSPGLHYEQYF	TGTGCCAGCAGCTCCCCGGGACTGCACTACGAGCAGTACTTC
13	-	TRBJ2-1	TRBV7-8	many	CAGGRGAGNEQFF	TGTGCCGGTGGCAGAGGGGCGGGCAATGAGCAGTTCTTC
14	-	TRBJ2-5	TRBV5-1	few	CASSQPGVQETQYF	TGCGCCAGCAGCCAACCAGGGGTTCAAGAGACCCAGTACTTC
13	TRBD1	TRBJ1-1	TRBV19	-	CATGWPGGTEAFF	TGTGCCACTGGGTGGCCAGGGGGCACTGAAGCTTTCTTT
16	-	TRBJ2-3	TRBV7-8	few	CASSLPIAASTDTQYF	TGTGCCAGCAGCCTCCCGATAGCGGCTAGCACAGATACGCAGTATTTT
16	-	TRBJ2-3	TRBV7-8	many	CASSLGPTQGRDTQYF	TGTGCCAGCAGCTTAGGACCCACCCAGGGCAGAGATACGCAGTATTTT
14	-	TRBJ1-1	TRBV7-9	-	CASRQVGGNTEAFF	TGTGCCAGCCGACAGGTGGGAGGGAACACTGAAGCTTTCTTT
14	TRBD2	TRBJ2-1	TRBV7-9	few	CASKTSGVYNEQFF	TGTGCCAGCAAAACTAGCGGGGTCTACAATGAGCAGTTCTTC
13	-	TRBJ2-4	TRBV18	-	CASSLTEPYVQYF	TGTGCCAGCTCACTCACGGAGCCTTACGTTCAGTACTTC
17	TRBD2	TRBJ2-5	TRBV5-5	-	CASSLGAGVTGWETQYF	TGTGCCAGCAGCTTGGGAGCGGGAGTTACCGGTTGGGAGACCCAGTACTTC
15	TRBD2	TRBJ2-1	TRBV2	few	CASLVQAGSSWSQFF	TGTGCCAGCTTGGTTCAAGCGGGGTCGAGCTGGAGCCAGTTCTTC
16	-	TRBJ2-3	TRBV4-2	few	CASSQEWGLRTDTQYF	TGTGCCAGCAGCCAAGAGTGGGGACTTCGCACAGATACGCAGTATTTT
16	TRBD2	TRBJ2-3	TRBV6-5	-	CASSSIAGEDRDTQYF	TGTGCCAGCAGTTCTATAGCGGGAGAGGATAGAGATACGCAGTATTTT
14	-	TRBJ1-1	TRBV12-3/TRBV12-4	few	CASTPFGGNTEAFF	TGTGCCAGCACTCCCTTCGGGGGGAACACTGAAGCTTTCTTT
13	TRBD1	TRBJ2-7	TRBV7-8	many	CASSRDRGHGQYF	TGTGCCAGCAGCCGGGACAGGGGGCACGGGCAGTACTTC
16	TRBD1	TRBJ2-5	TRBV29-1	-	CSVARSGTGWSETQYF	TGCAGCGTTGCGCGATCAGGGACAGGGTGGTCGGAGACCCAGTACTTC
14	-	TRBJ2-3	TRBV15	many	CATSRDRHADTQYF	TGTGCCACCAGCAGAGATCGACACGCAGATACGCAGTATTTT
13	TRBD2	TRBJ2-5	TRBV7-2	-	CASSWDYGETQYF	TGTGCCAGCAGCTGGGACTACGGAGAGACCCAGTACTTC
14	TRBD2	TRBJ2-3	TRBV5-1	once	CASIPTSGGDTQYF	TGCGCCAGCATTCCCACTAGCGGGGGAGATACGCAGTATTTT
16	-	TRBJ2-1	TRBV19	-	CASSIDKRLTYNEQFF	TGTGCCAGTAGTATAGATAAGCGACTCACTTACAATGAGCAGTTCTTC
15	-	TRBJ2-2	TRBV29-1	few	CSARYGRGNTGELFF	TGCAGCGCTCGGTACGGGAGAGGCAACACCGGGGAGCTGTTTTTT
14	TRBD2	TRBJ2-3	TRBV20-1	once	CSAVSSGYADTQYF	TGCAGTGCCGTTTCTAGCGGGTATGCAGATACGCAGTATTTT
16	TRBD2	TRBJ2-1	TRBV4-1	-	CASSQEQLAGVNEQFF	TGTGCCAGCAGCCAAGAACAACTAGCGGGAGTCAATGAGCAGTTCTTC